The 20 T cell receptor beta chains listed next were all sequenced from one sample in a study of cytomegalovirus exposure and HLA in healthy donors. It was with 60 Vbeta and 13 Jbeta primers that the PCR ran. Libraries were prepared by immunoSEQ multiplex PCR; TCRdb keeps only in-frame clonotypes and omits some of them. The sample yields 150,000 to 200,000 clones, over 75% seen once. Sequencing input: PBMCs. These receptors were taken from a man between 35 and 55 years old in good health and CMV-seropositive.

This chain uses TRBV5-1 with TRBJ2-3; D gene uncertain. Germline loops: CDR1 SGHRS, CDR2 YFSETQ. V gave up 0 bases and J gave up 3 bases, with 5 bases separating them. This CDR3 has 13 residues. The CDR3, as DNA: TGCGCCAGCAGCTTGGTCCCGACAGATACGCAGTATTTT. Its protein product is CASSLVPTDTQYF.

About this clone: The same CDR3 is also encoded by other DNA sequences in this sample. The rearrangement uses TRBV2 and TRBJ2-1; D perhaps matches TRBD2 (6 bases). In germline, CDR1 is SNHLY, CDR2 FYNNEI. The CDR3 covers 14 residues. V lost 3 bases, J lost 0 bases, and 6 bases lay in between. CDR3 nucleotides: TGTGCCAGCAGTGAGCGGGGCTCCTACAATGAGCAGTTCTTC. Translation: CASSERGSYNEQFF.

The chain has TRBV6-5 and TRBJ2-1, with TRBD2 matching over 9 bases. V trimming: 2 bases; J trimming: 7 bases; junction bases outside the gene matches: 3. Germline V lookup: CDR1 MNHEY, CDR2 SVGAGI. The CDR3 runs to 14 residues. CDR3 loop: CASSYAGGLNEQFF. The CDR3 DNA sequence: TGTGCCAGCAGTTACGCGGGAGGGCTTAATGAGCAGTTCTTC.

The genes are TRBV19 and TRBJ2-3; 8 bases match TRBD2. After removal of 3 bases from V and 6 bases from J, the junction contained 11 bases not matched to a gene. The CDR3 contains 16 residues. Germline V gene sequence: CDR1 LNHDA, CDR2 SQIVND (reference sequence). This chain's CDR3 is CASSIGEREWWDTQYF. CDR3 nucleotides: TGTGCCAGTAGTATTGGCGAGCGGGAGTGGTGGGATACGCAGTATTTT.

The CDR3 DNA follows: TGCAGCGTTGCACGGGGCTCTGGAAACACCATATATTTT. This gives the protein CSVARGSGNTIYF. The J gene is TRBJ1-3, the V gene TRBV29-1; D is unclear. The germline gives CDR1 SQVTM, CDR2 ANQGSEA. V was shortened by 4 bases and J by 0 bases, with 7 bases between the two germline ends. The CDR3 contains 13 residues.

J is TRBJ2-7 and V is TRBV4-1; 10 positions match TRBD1. V lost 5 bases and J lost 5; bases outside the gene matches: 12. CDR1 MGHRA and CDR2 YSYEKL come from the germline V gene. The CDR3 totals 16 residues. CDR3 sequence: CASSSTIGTGAHEQYF. CDR3 DNA: TGCGCCAGCAGCTCAACCATCGGGACAGGGGCCCACGAGCAGTACTTC.

The chain couples TRBV7-8 to TRBJ1-5; D is perhaps TRBD1 (5 bases). V lost 1 base, J lost 3 bases, and 10 bases lay in between. The CDR3 is 15 amino acids. CDR1 is SGHVS, CDR2 FQNEAQ, per germline. The CDR3 spells CASSLVGGLNQPQHF. The CDR3 nucleotides read TGTGCCAGCAGCTTAGTGGGGGGACTCAATCAGCCCCAGCATTTT.

The rearrangement joins TRBV18 to TRBJ1-5; TRBD1 matches at 10 bases. Germline V gene lookup returns CDR1 KGHSH and CDR2 LQKENI. The CDR3 spans 15 residues. With 2 bases clipped from V and 5 bases from J, the junction kept 3 bases outside the gene matches. CDR3 DNA sequence: TGTGCCAGCTCACCAACCGGGACAGGGGATCAGCCCCAGCATTTT. Residues: CASSPTGTGDQPQHF.

This sequence joins TRBV28 and TRBJ1-4, with D possibly being TRBD1 (6 bases). This CDR3 contains 13 residues. The V end was cut by 6 bases, the J end by 4 bases, with 9 bases between. In germline, CDR1 is MDHEN, CDR2 SYDVKM. CDR3 sequence: CASRQGFNEKLFF. CDR3 nucleotides: TGTGCCAGCAGGCAGGGGTTTAATGAAAAACTGTTTTTT. Combining the CDR3 with reference TRBV28 and TRBJ1-4 gives the whole variable domain DVKVTQSSRYLVKRTGEKVFLECVQDMDHENMFWYRQDPGLGLRLIYFSYDVKMKEKGDIPEGYSVSREKKERFSLILESASTNQTSMYLCASRQGFNEKLFFGSGTQLSVL.

The chain employs TRBV4-1 and TRBJ2-1; 7 nucleotides align to TRBD2. The J segment lost 10 bases and the V segment lost 3 bases, leaving 15 bases of the junction unmatched. CDR3 length: 16 amino acids. From germline, CDR1 is MGHRA and CDR2 YSYEKL. The DNA for the CDR3 is TGCGCCAGCAGCCAGGAGACCGGGACTATTCCCAGGGAGCAGTTCTTC. Protein sequence: CASSQETGTIPREQFF.

The V gene is TRBV15, the J gene TRBJ2-5; D remains ambiguous. CDR1 and CDR2 from the germline V gene are LNHNV and YYDKDF (reference sequence). This CDR3 has 11 amino acids. Deletions cut 8 bases from V and 11 bases from J, with 15 bases between. The DNA of the CDR3 is TGTGCCACCCTCCCCCTGGAACAGCAGTACTTC. It is translated as CATLPLEQQYF.

This chain connects TRBV5-4 to TRBJ2-5, with D possibly TRBD1 on 6 matching bases. The CDR3 consists of 15 residues. CDR1 and CDR2 from the germline V gene are SGHNT and YYREEE (reference sequence). Trimming cost V 3 bases and J 2 bases, with 14 bases left between them. The chain's CDR3 is CASSSPRDTQETQYF. Written as DNA, the CDR3 is TGTGCCAGCAGCTCCCCACGGGACACTCAAGAGACCCAGTACTTC.

The genes are TRBV5-1 and TRBJ1-1, with D possibly being TRBD1 (6 bases). The germline gives CDR1 SGHRS, CDR2 YFSETQ. The V gene lost 5 bases and the J gene lost 0 bases, with 14 bases spanning the gap. CDR3 size: 15 residues. The CDR3 DNA reads as TGCGCCAGCAGGGGGGGGCAGGCCTTGAACACTGAAGCTTTCTTT. It translates to CASRGGQALNTEAFF.

The V gene is TRBV7-2, the J gene TRBJ2-3, with TRBD1 identical over 9 bases. CDR3 length: 17 residues. V shed 4 bases and J 4 bases; nucleotides not matched to a gene: 12. Looked up from germline, CDR1 is SGHTA and CDR2 is FQGNSA. This CDR3 is CASSSQGTGYMADTQYF. CDR3 coding DNA: TGTGCCAGCAGCTCCCAGGGGACAGGGTACATGGCAGATACGCAGTATTTT.

This rearrangement joins TRBV19 to TRBJ2-3, with D possibly matching TRBD1 (6 bases). The CDR3 runs to 13 residues. V was cut by 5 bases and J by 2 bases, with 8 bases left in between. CDR1 and CDR2 (germline): LNHDA, SQIVND (reference sequence). CDR3 coding DNA: TGTGCCAGTAGTGCAGGGGACACAGATACGCAGTATTTT. Translating it yields CASSAGDTDTQYF.

In DNA, the CDR3 is TGTGCCAGCAGCCTCCGGAGCCGCAATGAGCAGTTCTTC. This codes for CASSLRSRNEQFF. This chain uses TRBV7-9 with TRBJ2-1; D gene ambiguous. The germline V gene encodes CDR1 SEHNR and CDR2 FQNEAQ (reference sequence). The CDR3 consists of 13 residues. V lost 5 bases and J 6 bases, leaving 11 bases between the germline ends.

This clone was observed a few times. The V call is TRBV19, the J call TRBJ1-5, with TRBD1 matching over 7 bases. This CDR3 spans 15 amino acids. Germline CDR1 is LNHDA and CDR2 is SQIVND (reference sequence). The V gene end was trimmed by 2 bases and the J gene end by 7 bases; junction bases not matched to a gene: 8. CDR3: CASSIRTGVGQPQHF. The CDR3 DNA follows: TGTGCCAGTAGTATACGCACAGGGGTAGGGCAGCCCCAGCATTTT.

The V call is TRBV29-1, the J call TRBJ2-7; 8 positions match TRBD1. The CDR3 is 15 residues long. J gave up 7 bases and V 6 bases, and 17 bases lay outside the gene matches. CDR1 is SQVTM, CDR2 ANQGSEA, per germline. CDR3 in amino acids: CSVGATGTGGLEQYF. The DNA of the CDR3 is TGCAGCGTCGGAGCGACGGGGACAGGAGGCCTTGAGCAGTACTTC.

CDR3 protein: CASSIRQGSHEQYF. The CDR3 DNA reads as TGTGCCAGTAGTATACGACAGGGGAGCCACGAGCAGTACTTC. The chain combines TRBV19 with TRBJ2-7, with 8 bases lining up with TRBD1. CDR3 length: 14 residues. The germline gives CDR1 LNHDA, CDR2 SQIVND (reference sequence). After removal of 2 bases from V and 5 bases from J, the junction contained 5 bases not matched to a gene.

The chain recombines TRBV6-5 with TRBJ2-1; no clear D gene. The CDR3 totals 11 residues. Germline CDR1 and CDR2: MNHEY and SVGAGI. The V end was cut by 7 bases, the J end by 4 bases, with 5 bases between. CDR3 nucleotide sequence: TGTGCCAGCAAATCATACAATGAGCAGTTCTTC. Its protein is CASKSYNEQFF.